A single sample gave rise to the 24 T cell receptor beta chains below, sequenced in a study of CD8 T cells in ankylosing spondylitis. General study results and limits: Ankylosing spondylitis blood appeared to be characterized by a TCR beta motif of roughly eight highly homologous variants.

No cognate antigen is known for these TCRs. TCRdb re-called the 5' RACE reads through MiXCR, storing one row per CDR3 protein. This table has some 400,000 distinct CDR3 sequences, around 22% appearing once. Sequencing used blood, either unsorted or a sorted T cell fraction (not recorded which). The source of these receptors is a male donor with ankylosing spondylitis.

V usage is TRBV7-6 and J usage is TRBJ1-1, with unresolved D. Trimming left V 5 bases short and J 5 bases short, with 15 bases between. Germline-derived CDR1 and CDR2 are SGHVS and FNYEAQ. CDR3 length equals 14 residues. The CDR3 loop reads CASSPTRAATEAFF. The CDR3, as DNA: TGTGCCAGCAGCCCAACCCGCGCCGCAACTGAAGCTTTCTTT. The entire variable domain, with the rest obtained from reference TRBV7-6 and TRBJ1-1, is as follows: GAGVSQSPRYKVTKRGQDVALRCDPISGHVSLYWYRQALGQGPEFLTYFNYEAQQDKSGLPNDRFSAERPEGSISTLTIQRTEQRDSAMYRCASSPTRAATEAFFGQGTRLTVV.

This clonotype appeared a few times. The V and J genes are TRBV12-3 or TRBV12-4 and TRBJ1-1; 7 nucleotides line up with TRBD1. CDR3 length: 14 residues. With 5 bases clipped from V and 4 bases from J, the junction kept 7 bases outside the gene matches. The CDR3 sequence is CASSPTGSSTEAFF. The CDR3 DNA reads TGTGCCAGCAGTCCGACAGGGAGTAGCACTGAAGCTTTCTTT.

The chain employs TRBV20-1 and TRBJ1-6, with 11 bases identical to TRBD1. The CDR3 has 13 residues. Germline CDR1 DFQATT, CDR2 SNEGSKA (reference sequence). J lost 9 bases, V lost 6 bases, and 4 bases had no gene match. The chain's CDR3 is CSAQDRGRSPLHF. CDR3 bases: TGCAGTGCACAGGACAGGGGGCGTTCACCCCTCCACTTT.

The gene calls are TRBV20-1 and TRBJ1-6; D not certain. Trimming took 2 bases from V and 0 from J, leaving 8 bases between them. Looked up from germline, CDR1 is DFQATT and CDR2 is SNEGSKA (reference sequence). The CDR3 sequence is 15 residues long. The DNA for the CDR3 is TGCAGTGCTAGATACACCTACTCCTATAATTCACCCCTCCACTTT. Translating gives CSARYTYSYNSPLHF.

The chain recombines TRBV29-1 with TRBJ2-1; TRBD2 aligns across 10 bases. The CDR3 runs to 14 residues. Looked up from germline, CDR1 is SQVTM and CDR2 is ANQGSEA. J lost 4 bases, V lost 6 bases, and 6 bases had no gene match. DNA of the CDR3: TGCAGCGTACTGGGACTAGCGCAGTACAATGAGCAGTTCTTC. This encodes CSVLGLAQYNEQFF.

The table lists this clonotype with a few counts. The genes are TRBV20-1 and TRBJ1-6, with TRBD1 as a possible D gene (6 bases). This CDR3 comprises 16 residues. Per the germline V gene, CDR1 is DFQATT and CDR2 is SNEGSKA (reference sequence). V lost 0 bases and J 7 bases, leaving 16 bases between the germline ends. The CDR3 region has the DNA TGCAGTGCTAGAGAGGGAGGGGGTTATGGGAATTCACCCCTCCACTTT. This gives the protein CSAREGGGYGNSPLHF.

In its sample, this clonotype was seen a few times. The CDR3, as DNA: TGTGCCAGCACCCGGCCCCGGGACAGGGGACTTTGGGGGACTAATGAGCAGTTCTTC. This gives the protein CASTRPRDRGLWGTNEQFF. The chain combines TRBV5-6 with TRBJ2-1, with TRBD1 identical over 10 bases. V lost 6 bases to trimming and J lost 7 bases; unmatched junction nucleotides: 22. Germline V gene sequence: CDR1 SGHDT, CDR2 YYEEEE. The CDR3 loop spans 19 amino acids.

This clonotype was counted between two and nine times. The CDR3, as DNA: TGCAGTGCTAGTTTTACACGTCACGAAAAACTGTTTTTT. Protein: CSASFTRHEKLFF. The gene calls are TRBV20-1 and TRBJ1-4; D gene ambiguous. The V end lost 3 bases, the J end lost 8 bases, and 13 bases lay between the germline ends. CDR1 is DFQATT and CDR2 is SNEGSKA in the germline V gene (reference sequence). This CDR3 comprises 13 residues.

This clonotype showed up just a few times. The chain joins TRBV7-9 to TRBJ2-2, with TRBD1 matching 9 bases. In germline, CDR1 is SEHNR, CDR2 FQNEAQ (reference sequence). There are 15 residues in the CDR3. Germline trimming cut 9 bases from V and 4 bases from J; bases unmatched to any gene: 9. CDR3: CASTEGQGFTGELFF. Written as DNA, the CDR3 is TGTGCCAGTACAGAGGGACAGGGCTTCACCGGGGAGCTGTTTTTT.

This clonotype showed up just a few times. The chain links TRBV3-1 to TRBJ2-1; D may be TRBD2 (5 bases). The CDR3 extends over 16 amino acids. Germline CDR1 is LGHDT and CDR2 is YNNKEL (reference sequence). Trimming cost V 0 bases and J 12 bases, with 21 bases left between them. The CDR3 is CASSQEIGLQKGGQFF. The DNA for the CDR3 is TGTGCCAGCAGCCAAGAAATAGGACTGCAAAAAGGAGGGCAGTTCTTC.

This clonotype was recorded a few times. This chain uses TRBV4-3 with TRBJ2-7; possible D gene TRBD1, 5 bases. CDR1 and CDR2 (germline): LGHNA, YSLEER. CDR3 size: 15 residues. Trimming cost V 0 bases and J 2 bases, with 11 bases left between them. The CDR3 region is CASSQDTGNTYEQYF. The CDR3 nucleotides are TGCGCCAGCAGCCAAGATACAGGTAATACCTACGAGCAGTACTTC.

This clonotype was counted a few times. DNA for the CDR3: TGTGCCAGCAGACCACTAGCGGGCGGCTACAATGAGCAGTTCTTC. This sequence encodes CASRPLAGGYNEQFF. This chain links TRBV6-1 with TRBJ2-1, with 9 bases identical to TRBD2. The CDR3 totals 15 residues. Germline loops: CDR1 MNHNS, CDR2 SASEGT. With V trimmed by 6 bases and J by 3 bases, 6 bases remained unmatched.

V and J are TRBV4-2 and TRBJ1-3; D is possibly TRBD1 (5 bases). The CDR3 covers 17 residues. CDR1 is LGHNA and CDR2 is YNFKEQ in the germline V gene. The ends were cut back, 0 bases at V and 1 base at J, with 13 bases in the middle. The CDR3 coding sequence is TGTGCCAGCAGCCAAGATCGGTTTGACAGTTCTGGAAACACCATATATTTT. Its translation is CASSQDRFDSSGNTIYF.

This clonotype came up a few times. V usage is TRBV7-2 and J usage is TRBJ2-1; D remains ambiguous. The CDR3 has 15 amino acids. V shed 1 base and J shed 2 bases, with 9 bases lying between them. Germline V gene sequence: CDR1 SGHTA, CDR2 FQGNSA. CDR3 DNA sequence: TGTGCCAGCAGCTTAGGGGGTACCACCTACAATGAGCAGTTCTTC. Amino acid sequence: CASSLGGTTYNEQFF.

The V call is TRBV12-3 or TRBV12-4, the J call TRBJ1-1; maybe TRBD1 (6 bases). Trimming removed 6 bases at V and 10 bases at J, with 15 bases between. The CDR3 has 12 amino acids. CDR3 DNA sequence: TGTGCCAGCAGGACGGAGGGGGGATTAGCTTTCTTT. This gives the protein CASRTEGGLAFF.

This CDR3 reads CASGKRLDSSGNTIYF. CDR3 coding DNA: TGTGCCAGCGGGAAACGCCTGGACTCCTCTGGAAACACCATATATTTT. The gene calls are TRBV12-3 or TRBV12-4 and TRBJ1-3; D unclear. The CDR3 has 16 residues. V dropped 8 bases and J dropped 0 bases, with 17 bases sitting between them.

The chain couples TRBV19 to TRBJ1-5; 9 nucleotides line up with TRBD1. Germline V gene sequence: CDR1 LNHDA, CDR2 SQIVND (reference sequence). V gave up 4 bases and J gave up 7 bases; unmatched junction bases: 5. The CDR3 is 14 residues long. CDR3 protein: CASSTTGGEQPQHF. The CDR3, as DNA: TGTGCCAGTAGTACCACAGGGGGCGAACAGCCCCAGCATTTT.

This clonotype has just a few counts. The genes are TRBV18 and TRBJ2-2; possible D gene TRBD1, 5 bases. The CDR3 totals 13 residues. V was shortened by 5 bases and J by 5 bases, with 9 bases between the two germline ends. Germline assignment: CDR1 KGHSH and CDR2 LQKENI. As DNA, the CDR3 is TGTGCCAGCTCATCTCGACAGACCGGGGAGCTGTTTTTT. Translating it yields CASSSRQTGELFF.

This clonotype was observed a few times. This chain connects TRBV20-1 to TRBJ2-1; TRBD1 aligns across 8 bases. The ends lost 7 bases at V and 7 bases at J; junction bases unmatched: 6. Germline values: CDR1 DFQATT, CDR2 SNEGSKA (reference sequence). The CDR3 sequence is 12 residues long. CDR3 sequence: CSDRGERNEQFF. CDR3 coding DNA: TGCAGTGACAGGGGGGAACGGAATGAGCAGTTCTTC.

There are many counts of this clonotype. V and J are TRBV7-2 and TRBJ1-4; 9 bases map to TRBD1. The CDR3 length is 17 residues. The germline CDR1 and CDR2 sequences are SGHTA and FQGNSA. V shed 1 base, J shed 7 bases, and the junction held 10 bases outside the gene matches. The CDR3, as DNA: TGTGCCAGCAGCTTAGAGCGGGGGACAGGGTGGAGTGAAAAACTGTTTTTT. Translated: CASSLERGTGWSEKLFF. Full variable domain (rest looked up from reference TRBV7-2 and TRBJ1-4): GAGVSQSPSNKVTEKGKDVELRCDPISGHTALYWYRQSLGQGLEFLIYFQGNSAPDKSGLPSDRFSAERTGGSVSTLTIQRTQQEDSAVYLCASSLERGTGWSEKLFFGSGTQLSVL.

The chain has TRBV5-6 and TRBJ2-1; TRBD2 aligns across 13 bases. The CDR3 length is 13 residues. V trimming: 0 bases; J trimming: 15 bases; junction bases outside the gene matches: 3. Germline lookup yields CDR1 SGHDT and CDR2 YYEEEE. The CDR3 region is CASSLGLAGGRFF. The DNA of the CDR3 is TGTGCCAGCAGCTTGGGACTAGCGGGAGGACGGTTCTTC.

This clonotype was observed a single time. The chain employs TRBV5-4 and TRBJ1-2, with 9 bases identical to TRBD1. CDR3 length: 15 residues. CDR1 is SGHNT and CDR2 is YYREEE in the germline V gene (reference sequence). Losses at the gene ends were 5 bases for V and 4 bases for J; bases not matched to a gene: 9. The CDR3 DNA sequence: TGTGCCAGCAGGGCTGGGACAGGGCGTCCCTATGGCTACACCTTC. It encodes CASRAGTGRPYGYTF.

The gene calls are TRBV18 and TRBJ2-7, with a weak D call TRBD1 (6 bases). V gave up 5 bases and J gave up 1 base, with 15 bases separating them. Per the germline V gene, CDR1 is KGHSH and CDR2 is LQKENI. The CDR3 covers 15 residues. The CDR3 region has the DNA TGTGCCAGCTCAGACAGGCTGACAAATTCCTACGAGCAGTACTTC. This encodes CASSDRLTNSYEQYF.

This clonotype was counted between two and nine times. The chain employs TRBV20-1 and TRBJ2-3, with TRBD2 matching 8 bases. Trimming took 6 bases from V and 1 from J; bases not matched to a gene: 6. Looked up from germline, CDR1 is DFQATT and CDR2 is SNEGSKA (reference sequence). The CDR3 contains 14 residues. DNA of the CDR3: TGCAGTGCCACGGTAGCGGGACGCACAGATACGCAGTATTTT. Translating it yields CSATVAGRTDTQYF.